This is a list of T cell receptor beta chains from one sample in a study of cytomegalovirus exposure and HLA in healthy donors. TCRdb keeps only in-frame clones here, not all; method: immunoSEQ multiplex PCR. The data show 150,000 to 200,000 clones, approximately 78% seen once. Sequencing was performed on PBMCs. The receptors were sampled from a girl aged 2 to 10 in good health and CMV-seropositive. The CDR3 runs from the conserved cysteine through the conserved F or W. The D gene is left open where the match is weak. The listing skips clone size in some rows; elsewhere it reads once, few, many or a size class.

J gene,clone size,V gene,D gene,CDR3 DNA,CDR3 protein
TRBJ1-3,.,TRBV6-1,.,TGTGCCAGCAGTGAAGCGAGGGCAACCATATATTTT,CASSEARATIYF
TRBJ2-7,.,TRBV4-1,.,TGCGCCAGCAGCCAAGGCTCGTCCAGCGGCTACGAGCAGTACTTC,CASSQGSSSGYEQYF
TRBJ2-5,.,TRBV6-6,TRBD2,TGTGCCAGCAGCCCTCTAGCGGGCCGCCAAGAGACCCAGTACTTC,CASSPLAGRQETQYF
TRBJ2-3,once,TRBV6-6,TRBD2,TGTGCCAGCTTGAGGACTAGCGGGAGAGATACGCAGTATTTT,CASLRTSGRDTQYF
TRBJ2-3,.,TRBV30,TRBD2,TGTGCCTGGAGTATAGCGGGTGACGGCGCAGATACGCAGTATTTT,CAWSIAGDGADTQYF
TRBJ2-3,.,TRBV11-2,TRBD1,TGTGCCAGCAGCGCCCGGGACAGGGCTCTTACAGATACGCAGTATTTT,CASSARDRALTDTQYF
TRBJ2-3,once,TRBV5-8,TRBD2,TGTGCCAGCGGGGGACTAGCGGGAGGGCCAAACACAGATACGCAGTATTTT,CASGGLAGGPNTDTQYF
TRBJ2-2,.,TRBV6-6,TRBD2,TGTGCCAGCAGTTACAATCCTAGCGGGACTATGGAGCTGTTTTTT,CASSYNPSGTMELFF
TRBJ2-7,once,TRBV7-3,.,TGTGCCAGCAGCTTAACGAGGGCGACAGGATCCTACGAGCAGTACTTC,CASSLTRATGSYEQYF
TRBJ1-1,few,TRBV6-5,TRBD1,TGTGCCAGCAGTTACTCGTTTAGGACAGGGGAGGCTTTCTTT,CASSYSFRTGEAFF
TRBJ2-1,.,TRBV6-1,TRBD2,TGTGCCAGCAGGCGGGAGCCCAGCAATGAGCAGTTCTTC,CASRREPSNEQFF
TRBJ2-3,.,TRBV6-5,TRBD2,TGTGCCAGCAGTTGGACTAGCGGGAGCCCAGATACGCAGTATTTT,CASSWTSGSPDTQYF
TRBJ2-7,.,TRBV6-5,TRBD1,TGTGCCAGCCGCCTCTGGGACAGGGGGAGCCACGAGCAGTACTTC,CASRLWDRGSHEQYF
TRBJ1-6,.,TRBV21-1,.,TGTGCCAGCCAACAGTCACCCCTCCACTTT,CASQQSPLHF
TRBJ2-2,.,TRBV5-4,.,TGTGCCAGCAGCGCTCCCGAGACAGACAATCGGGAGCTGTTTTTT,CASSAPETDNRELFF
TRBJ2-1,.,TRBV2,.,TGTGCCGGCCACAGGGTCTACAATGAGCAGTTCTTC,CAGHRVYNEQFF
TRBJ2-6,.,TRBV13,TRBD2,TGTGCCAGCAGCTACCTAGCGGGAGGGCCTGGGGCCAACGTCCTGACTTTC,CASSYLAGGPGANVLTF
TRBJ2-7,.,TRBV28,TRBD1,TGTGCCAGCAGTTTCGGGACAACAGGGGACTACGAGCAGTACTTC,CASSFGTTGDYEQYF
TRBJ2-7,.,TRBV10-3,TRBD2,TGTGCCATCAGTGAGTCGGGGACTAGCGGGAGAAACGAGCAGTACTTC,CAISESGTSGRNEQYF
TRBJ2-3,.,TRBV5-4,.,TGTGCCAGCAGCTCCCTCGGCACAGATACGCAGTATTTT,CASSSLGTDTQYF
TRBJ2-5,.,TRBV6-4,.,TGTGCCAGCAGTGCCTCCTCCGGGGGCCAAGAGACCCAGTACTTC,CASSASSGGQETQYF
TRBJ2-4,.,TRBV18,.,TGTGCCAGCTCACCGAACTACCGTGAGGGAGACATTCAGTACTTC,CASSPNYREGDIQYF